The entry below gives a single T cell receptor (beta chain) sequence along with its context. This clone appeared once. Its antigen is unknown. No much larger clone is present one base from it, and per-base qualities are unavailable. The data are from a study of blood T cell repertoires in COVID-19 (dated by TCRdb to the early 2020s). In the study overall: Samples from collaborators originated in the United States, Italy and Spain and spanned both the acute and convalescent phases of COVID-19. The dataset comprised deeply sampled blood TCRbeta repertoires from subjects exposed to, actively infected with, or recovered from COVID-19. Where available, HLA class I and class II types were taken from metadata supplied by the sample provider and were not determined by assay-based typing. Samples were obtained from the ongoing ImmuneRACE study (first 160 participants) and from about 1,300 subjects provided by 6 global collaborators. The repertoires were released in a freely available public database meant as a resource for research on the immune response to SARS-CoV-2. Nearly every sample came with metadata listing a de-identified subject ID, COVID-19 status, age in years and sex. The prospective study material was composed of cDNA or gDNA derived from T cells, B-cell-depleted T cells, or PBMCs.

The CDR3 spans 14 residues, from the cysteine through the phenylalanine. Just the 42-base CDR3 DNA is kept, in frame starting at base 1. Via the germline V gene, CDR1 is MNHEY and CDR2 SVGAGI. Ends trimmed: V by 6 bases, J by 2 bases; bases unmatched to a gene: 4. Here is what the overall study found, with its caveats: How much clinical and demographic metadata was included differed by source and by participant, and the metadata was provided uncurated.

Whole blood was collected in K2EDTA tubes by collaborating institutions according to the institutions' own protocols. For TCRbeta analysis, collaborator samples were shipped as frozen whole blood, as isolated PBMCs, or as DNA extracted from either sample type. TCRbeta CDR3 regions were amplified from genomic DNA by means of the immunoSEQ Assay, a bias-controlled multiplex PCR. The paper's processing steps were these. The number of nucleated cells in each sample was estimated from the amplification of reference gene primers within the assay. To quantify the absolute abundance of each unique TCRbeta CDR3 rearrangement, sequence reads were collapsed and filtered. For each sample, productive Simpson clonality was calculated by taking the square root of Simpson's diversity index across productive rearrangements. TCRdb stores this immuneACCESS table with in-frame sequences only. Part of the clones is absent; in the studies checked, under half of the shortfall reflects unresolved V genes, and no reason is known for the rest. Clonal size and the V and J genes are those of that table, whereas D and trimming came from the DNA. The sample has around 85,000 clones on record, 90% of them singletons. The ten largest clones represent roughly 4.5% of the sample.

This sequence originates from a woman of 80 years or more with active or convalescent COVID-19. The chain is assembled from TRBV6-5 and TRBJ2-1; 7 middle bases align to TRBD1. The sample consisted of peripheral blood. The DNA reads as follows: TGTGCCAGCAGCCCAGGGGGAACCTACAATGAGCAGTTCTTC. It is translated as CASSPGGTYNEQFF.